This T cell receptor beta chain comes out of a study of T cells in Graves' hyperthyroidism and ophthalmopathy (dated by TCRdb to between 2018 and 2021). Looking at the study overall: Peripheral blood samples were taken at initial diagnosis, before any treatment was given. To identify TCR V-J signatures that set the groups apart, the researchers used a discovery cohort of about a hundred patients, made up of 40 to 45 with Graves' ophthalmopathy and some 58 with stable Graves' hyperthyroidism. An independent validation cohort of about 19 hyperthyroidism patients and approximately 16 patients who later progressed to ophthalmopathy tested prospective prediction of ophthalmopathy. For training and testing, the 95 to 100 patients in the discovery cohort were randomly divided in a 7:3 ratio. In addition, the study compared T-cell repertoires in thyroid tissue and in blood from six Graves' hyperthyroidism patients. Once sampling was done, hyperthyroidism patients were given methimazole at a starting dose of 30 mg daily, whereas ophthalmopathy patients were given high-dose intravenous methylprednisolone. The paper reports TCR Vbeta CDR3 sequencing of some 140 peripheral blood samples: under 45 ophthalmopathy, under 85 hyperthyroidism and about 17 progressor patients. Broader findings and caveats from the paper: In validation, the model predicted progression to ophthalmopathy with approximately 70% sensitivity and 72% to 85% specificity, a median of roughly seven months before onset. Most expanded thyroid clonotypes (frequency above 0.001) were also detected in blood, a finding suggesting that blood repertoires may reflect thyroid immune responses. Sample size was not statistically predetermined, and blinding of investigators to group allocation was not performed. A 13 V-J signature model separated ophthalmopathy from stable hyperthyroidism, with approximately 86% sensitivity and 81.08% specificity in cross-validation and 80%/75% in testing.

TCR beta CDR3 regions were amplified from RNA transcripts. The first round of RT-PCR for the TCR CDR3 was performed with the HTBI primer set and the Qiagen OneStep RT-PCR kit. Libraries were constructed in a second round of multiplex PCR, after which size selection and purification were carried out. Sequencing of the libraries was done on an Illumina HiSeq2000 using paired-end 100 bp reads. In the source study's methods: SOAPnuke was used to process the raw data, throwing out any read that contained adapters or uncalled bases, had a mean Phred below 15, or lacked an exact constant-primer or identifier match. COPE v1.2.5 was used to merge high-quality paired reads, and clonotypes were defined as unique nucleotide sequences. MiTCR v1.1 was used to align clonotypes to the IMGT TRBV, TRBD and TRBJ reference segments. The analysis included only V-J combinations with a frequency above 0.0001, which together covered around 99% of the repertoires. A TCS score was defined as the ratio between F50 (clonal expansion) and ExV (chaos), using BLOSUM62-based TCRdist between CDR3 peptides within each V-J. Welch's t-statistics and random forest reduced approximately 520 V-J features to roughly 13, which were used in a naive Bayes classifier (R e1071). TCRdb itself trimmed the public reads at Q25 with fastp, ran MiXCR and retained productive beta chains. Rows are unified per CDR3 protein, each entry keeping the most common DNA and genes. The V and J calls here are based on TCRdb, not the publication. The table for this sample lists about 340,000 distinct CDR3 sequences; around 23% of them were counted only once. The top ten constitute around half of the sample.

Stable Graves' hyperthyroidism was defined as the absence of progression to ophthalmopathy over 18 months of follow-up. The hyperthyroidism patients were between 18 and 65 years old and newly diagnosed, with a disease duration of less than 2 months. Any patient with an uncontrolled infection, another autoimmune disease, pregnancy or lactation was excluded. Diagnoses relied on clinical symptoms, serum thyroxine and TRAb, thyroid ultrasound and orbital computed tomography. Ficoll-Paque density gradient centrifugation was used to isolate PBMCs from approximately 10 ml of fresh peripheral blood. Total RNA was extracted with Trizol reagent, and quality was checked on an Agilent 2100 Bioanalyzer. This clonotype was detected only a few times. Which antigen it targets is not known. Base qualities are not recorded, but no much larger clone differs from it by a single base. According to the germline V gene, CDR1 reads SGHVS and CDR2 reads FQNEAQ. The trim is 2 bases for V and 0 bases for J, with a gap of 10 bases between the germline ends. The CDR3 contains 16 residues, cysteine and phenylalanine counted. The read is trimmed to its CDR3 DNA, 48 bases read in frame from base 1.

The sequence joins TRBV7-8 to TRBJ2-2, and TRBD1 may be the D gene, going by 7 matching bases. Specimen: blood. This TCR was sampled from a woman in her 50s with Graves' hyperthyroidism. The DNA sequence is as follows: TGTGCCAGCAGCTTACGCGGGACAGCGAACACCGGGGAGCTGTTTTTT. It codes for CASSLRGTANTGELFF.